Listed below are T cell receptor beta chains from one sample, sequenced in a study of blood T cell repertoires in COVID-19. Data came from immunoSEQ multiplex PCR; TCRdb stores just in-frame clones and leaves some out. The sample consists of roughly 210,000 clones, 84% of them appearing once. Input material: peripheral blood. The receptors stem from a woman older than 75 with COVID-19, enrolled during active disease. CDR3s include the opening cysteine and the closing phenylalanine or tryptophan. Fields, in order: clone size, J gene, D gene, V gene, CDR3 DNA, CDR3 protein. A D gene is named only where the DNA matches it firmly. The size of a clone is reported for some rows only, either as once, few or many, or as a class for expanded clones.

>-|TRBJ2-3|TRBD1|TRBV3-1/TRBV3-2
TGTGCCAGCAGATTGACAGGGGGCGTCCCGGGACTCAAGCTCACAGATACGCAGTATTTT
CASRLTGGVPGLKLTDTQYF
>-|TRBJ1-6|-|TRBV7-2
TGTGCCAGCAGCTCTTTGACCGGGGGGAATTCACCCCTCCACTTT
CASSSLTGGNSPLHF
>-|TRBJ1-6|-|TRBV6-5
TGTGCCAGCAGTCTCACCGGACTCGTCTCACCCCTCCACTTT
CASSLTGLVSPLHF
>-|TRBJ1-1|-|TRBV6-5
TGTGCCAGCATAAAGGGCAGGGACACTGAAGCTTTCTTT
CASIKGRDTEAFF
>-|TRBJ1-3|-|TRBV28
TGTGCCAGCAGTTATATAGGGAGCTCTGGAAACACCATATATTTT
CASSYIGSSGNTIYF
>-|TRBJ1-1|-|TRBV2
TGTGCCAGCACCTATGACACTGAAGCTTTCTTT
CASTYDTEAFF
>-|TRBJ1-1|TRBD1|TRBV6-5
TGTGCCAGCATCGACAGGGCCCAAGCTTTCTTT
CASIDRAQAFF
>once|TRBJ2-5|-|TRBV11-2
TGTGCCAGCAGCTTAGGCATCAGTGAGACCCAGTACTTC
CASSLGISETQYF
>-|TRBJ2-7|TRBD2|TRBV5-4
TGTGCCAGCAGCTTTACAACCGGGACTAGCGGCTACGAGCAGTACTTC
CASSFTTGTSGYEQYF
>-|TRBJ2-7|-|TRBV3-1/TRBV3-2
TGTGCCAGCACCCTTTCGACTAGCTCCTACGAGCAGTACTTC
CASTLSTSSYEQYF
>-|TRBJ1-1|TRBD1|TRBV19
TGTGCCAGTAGTATGGACAGGGAGGACACTGAAGCTTTCTTT
CASSMDREDTEAFF
>-|TRBJ2-7|TRBD2|TRBV10-1
TGCGCCAGCAGTGGGGAGGGGAGGATGAACGAGCAGTACTTC
CASSGEGRMNEQYF
>-|TRBJ1-2|-|TRBV30
TGTGCCTGGAGTTCGGTGACTAACTATGGCTACACCTTC
CAWSSVTNYGYTF
>-|TRBJ1-2|-|TRBV6-2/TRBV6-3
TGTGCCAGCAGTTACTATAGGGACACCGTCTATGGCTACACCTTC
CASSYYRDTVYGYTF
>once|TRBJ2-7|TRBD1|TRBV3-1/TRBV3-2
TGTGCCAGCAGCCGTTTTCGCAACAGGGGGCTTGAGGAGCAGTACTTC
CASSRFRNRGLEEQYF
>-|TRBJ2-7|TRBD1|TRBV18
TGTGCCAGCTCACCACCCTCCCAGGGGGTCTACGAGCAGTACTTC
CASSPPSQGVYEQYF
>-|TRBJ2-3|TRBD1|TRBV28
TGTGCCAGCAGGCCCAGGGGGACAGATACGCAGTATTTT
CASRPRGTDTQYF
>few|TRBJ1-4|TRBD1|TRBV28
TGTGCCAGCAGCCCCTCCGGGACAGGGATCCCTAATGAAAAACTGTTTTTT
CASSPSGTGIPNEKLFF
>-|TRBJ2-7|-|TRBV7-9
TGTGCCAGCAGCAGGGGTCCTACCTACGAGCAGTACTTC
CASSRGPTYEQYF
>-|TRBJ1-2|-|TRBV6-5
TGTGCCAGCAGTTACTCGATCGAGGTCACGGGGGGCTACACCTTC
CASSYSIEVTGGYTF
>-|TRBJ2-2|TRBD2|TRBV6-2/TRBV6-3
TGTGCCAGCAGTTTCAGCCGGGGGGGCGGCACCGGGGAGCTGTTTTTT
CASSFSRGGGTGELFF
>-|TRBJ1-2|TRBD1|TRBV28
TGTGTAAGCTGGGACAGGGGGTTTTCTGGCTACACCTTC
CVSWDRGFSGYTF
>once|TRBJ1-4|-|TRBV18
TGTGCCAGCTCACCCGAGGGTAACAAGAGAGGTGAAAAACTGTTTTTT
CASSPEGNKRGEKLFF
>-|TRBJ2-3|-|TRBV5-1
TGCGCCAGCAGGAGTATGGCCGCGGGCACAGATACGCAGTATTTT
CASRSMAAGTDTQYF
>-|TRBJ2-7|-|TRBV6-5
TGTGCCAGCAGGGAGGGTCTAAACTACGAGCAGTACTTC
CASREGLNYEQYF
>few|TRBJ1-2|-|TRBV18
TGTGCCAGCTCATGGGGGCATGGCTACACCTTC
CASSWGHGYTF
>-|TRBJ2-2|-|TRBV2
TGTGCCAGCAGTTCGGGCAGGGGCCCCCCTGGTGCGGGGGAGCTGTTTTTT
CASSSGRGPPGAGELFF
>once|TRBJ1-1|-|TRBV5-5
TGTGCCAGCAGCTTCCAGGGATCGAACACTGAAGCTTTCTTT
CASSFQGSNTEAFF
>-|TRBJ1-1|-|TRBV6-5
TGTGCCAGCAGCCGGGGGGACACTGAAGCTTTCTTT
CASSRGDTEAFF
>-|TRBJ2-5|-|TRBV24-1
TGTGCCACCAGTGACCGCCAAGAGACCCAGTACTTC
CATSDRQETQYF
>-|TRBJ1-4|-|TRBV4-2
TGTGCCAGCAGCCAAGATAGCAGTACAACTAATGAAAAACTGTTTTTT
CASSQDSSTTNEKLFF
>-|TRBJ1-2|-|TRBV28
TGTGCCAGCAGTTTCCCTGCTTTGGGGGCAACGGACTATGGCTACACCTTC
CASSFPALGATDYGYTF
>few|TRBJ1-2|-|TRBV19
TGTGCCAGTAGTATTATGGGGCAGGGAACTAACTATGGCTACACCTTC
CASSIMGQGTNYGYTF
>-|TRBJ2-3|-|TRBV19
TGTGCCAGTAGTAGCGGAGATACGCAGTATTTT
CASSSGDTQYF
>-|TRBJ1-5|TRBD1|TRBV6-1
TGTGCCAGCAGTGAATTGGAGAGACAGGGCCAGCCCCAGCATTTT
CASSELERQGQPQHF
>-|TRBJ2-7|TRBD2|TRBV3-1/TRBV3-2
TGTGCCAGCAGCCAAGGGATAGCGGGGGGGTCCTACGAGCAGTACTTC
CASSQGIAGGSYEQYF
>-|TRBJ1-1|-|TRBV18
TGTGCCAGCTCACTACAGGGGAACACTGAAGCTTTCTTT
CASSLQGNTEAFF
>-|TRBJ1-5|-|TRBV6-5
TGTGCCACGGCGGGGGGTTTCAATCAGCCCCAGCATTTT
CATAGGFNQPQHF
>-|TRBJ1-6|-|TRBV10-3
TGTGCCGTCTCCTCGACAGGAGATAATTCACCCCTCCACTTT
CAVSSTGDNSPLHF
>-|TRBJ1-1|-|TRBV20-1
TGCAGTGCTCCCCAGGTCAGAGAAGCTTTCTTT
CSAPQVREAFF
>once|TRBJ2-2|TRBD1|TRBV18
TGTGCCAGCTTCCACAGGGGAGACACCGGGGAGCTGTTTTTT
CASFHRGDTGELFF
>-|TRBJ2-5|TRBD2|TRBV6-5
TGTGCCAGCAGTTCCCCGGGGGGGGCTGCCCAGAGTGCCCAGTACTTC
CASSSPGGAAQSAQYF
>-|TRBJ1-2|-|TRBV6-5
TGTGCCAGCAGCACAGGAAGGATGGGTGGCTACACCTTC
CASSTGRMGGYTF
>-|TRBJ1-3|-|TRBV19
TGTGCCAGTAGTGTCTCCCTTGGACAAACTGGAAACACCATATATTTT
CASSVSLGQTGNTIYF
>-|TRBJ1-4|TRBD1|TRBV28
TGTGCCAGCAGTTCCAACAGGGGCGTCGGTGAAAAACTGTTTTTT
CASSSNRGVGEKLFF
>-|TRBJ1-2|TRBD1|TRBV18
TGTGCCAGCTCACCACAAACAGGGGGCGCAACTGGAATACCGGAGGGCTACACCTTC
CASSPQTGGATGIPEGYTF
>-|TRBJ1-2|-|TRBV6-2/TRBV6-3
TGTGCCAGCAGTTACTCGGACGAGGGTTATGGCTACACCTTC
CASSYSDEGYGYTF
>few|TRBJ1-1|-|TRBV7-3
TGTGCCAGCAGCCGGGGAGGGCCGAACACTGAAGCTTTCTTT
CASSRGGPNTEAFF
>-|TRBJ1-2|-|TRBV19
TGTGCCAGTACCCCTAGGGAGAACTATGGCTACACCTTC
CASTPRENYGYTF
>-|TRBJ1-2|-|TRBV7-2
TGTGCCAGCAGCAGCTGGGGCAGGATTAATGGCTACACCTTC
CASSSWGRINGYTF
>once|TRBJ2-1|TRBD2|TRBV6-5
TGTGCCAGCAGCCCAGGGACTAGCCGAACTGAGCAGTTCTTC
CASSPGTSRTEQFF
>-|TRBJ2-1|TRBD1|TRBV7-3
TGTGCCAGCAGCGCGGGCCAGGGGGCTATCCATGAGCAGTTCTTC
CASSAGQGAIHEQFF
>once|TRBJ2-5|-|TRBV28
TGTGCCAGCAGTTTGTATTCGGGGAATTCGAGGCCGACCCAGTACTTC
CASSLYSGNSRPTQYF
>-|TRBJ1-1|TRBD1|TRBV2
TGTGCCAGCAGTGTTGGACAGGGGACCCAAGCTTTCTTT
CASSVGQGTQAFF
>-|TRBJ1-2|TRBD1|TRBV10-3
TGTGCCATCAGTGAGTCGAAACAGGGGAACTTTAACTATGGCTACACCTTC
CAISESKQGNFNYGYTF
>-|TRBJ2-5|TRBD2|TRBV5-1
TGCGCCAGCAGCTTGGGATCGGGAGGGGAGACCCAGTACTTC
CASSLGSGGETQYF
>few|TRBJ2-7|-|TRBV10-2
TGCGCCAGCAGGAGGGACGGGGGAGGCTACGAGCAGTACTTC
CASRRDGGGYEQYF
>-|TRBJ2-6|-|TRBV25-1
TGTGCCAGCAGTGAGGGCCACTCCTCTGGGGCCAACGTCCTGACTTTC
CASSEGHSSGANVLTF
>-|TRBJ1-3|TRBD1|TRBV7-9
TGTGCCAGCAGCATAGGACAGGGTGGTACTGGAAACACCATATATTTT
CASSIGQGGTGNTIYF
>few|TRBJ2-7|-|TRBV6-4
TGTGCCAGACAGGGTGGGTTGGACGAGCAGTACTTC
CARQGGLDEQYF